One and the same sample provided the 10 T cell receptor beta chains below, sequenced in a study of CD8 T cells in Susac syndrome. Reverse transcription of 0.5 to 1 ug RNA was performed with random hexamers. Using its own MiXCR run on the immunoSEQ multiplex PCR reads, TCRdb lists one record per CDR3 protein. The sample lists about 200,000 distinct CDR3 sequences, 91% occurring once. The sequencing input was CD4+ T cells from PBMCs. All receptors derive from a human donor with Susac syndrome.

The CDR3 region has the DNA TGCAGCGCGTATTCCTTTTCACAGGGGCAGGTAGAAAAACTGTTTTTT. Encoded protein: CSAYSFSQGQVEKLFF. V gene TRBV29-1 combines with J gene TRBJ1-4; 7 bases agree with TRBD1. The CDR3 totals 16 residues. Germline loops: CDR1 SQVTM, CDR2 ANQGSEA. Losses at the gene ends were 7 bases for V and 8 bases for J; bases not matched to a gene: 19.

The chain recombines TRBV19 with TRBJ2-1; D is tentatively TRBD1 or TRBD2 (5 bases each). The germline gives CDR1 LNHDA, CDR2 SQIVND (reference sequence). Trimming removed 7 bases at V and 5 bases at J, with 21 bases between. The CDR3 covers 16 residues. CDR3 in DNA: TGTGCCAGTACCGCTACCGGGGCAGGCCTGAACAATGAGCAGTTCTTC. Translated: CASTATGAGLNNEQFF.

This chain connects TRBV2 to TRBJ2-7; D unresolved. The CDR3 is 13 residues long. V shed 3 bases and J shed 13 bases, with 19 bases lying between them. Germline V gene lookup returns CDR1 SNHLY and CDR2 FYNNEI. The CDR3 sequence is CASSDFMQETPYF. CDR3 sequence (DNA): TGTGCCAGCAGTGATTTTATGCAGGAGACACCTTACTTC.

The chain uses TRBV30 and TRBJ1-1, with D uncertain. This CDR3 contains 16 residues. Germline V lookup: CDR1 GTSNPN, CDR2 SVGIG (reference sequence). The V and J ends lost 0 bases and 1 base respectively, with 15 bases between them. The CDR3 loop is CAWSVPVGRENTEAFF. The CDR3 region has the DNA TGTGCCTGGAGTGTACCGGTCGGACGAGAGAACACTGAAGCTTTCTTT.

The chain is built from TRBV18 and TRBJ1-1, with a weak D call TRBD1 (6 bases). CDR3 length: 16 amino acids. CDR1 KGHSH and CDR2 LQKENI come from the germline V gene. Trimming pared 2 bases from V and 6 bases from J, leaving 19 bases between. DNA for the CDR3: TGTGCCAGCTCACCAGGGGGTCGGGGGGCCACCGCTGAAGCTTTCTTT. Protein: CASSPGGRGATAEAFF.

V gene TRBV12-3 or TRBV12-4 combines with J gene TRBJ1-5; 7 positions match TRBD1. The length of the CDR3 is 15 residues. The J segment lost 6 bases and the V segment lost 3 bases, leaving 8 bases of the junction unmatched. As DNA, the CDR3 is TGTGCCAGCAGTTTTAACGGGGCAGGGGGTCAGCCCCAGCATTTT. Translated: CASSFNGAGGQPQHF.

The CDR3 loop reads CASERDTNTEAFF. CDR3 in DNA: TGTGCCAGCGAAAGGGACACTAACACTGAAGCTTTCTTT. This chain links TRBV2 with TRBJ1-1, with D possibly being TRBD1 (6 bases). The ends were cut back, 8 bases at V and 2 bases at J, with 12 bases in the middle. In germline, CDR1 is SNHLY, CDR2 FYNNEI. The CDR3 contains 13 residues.

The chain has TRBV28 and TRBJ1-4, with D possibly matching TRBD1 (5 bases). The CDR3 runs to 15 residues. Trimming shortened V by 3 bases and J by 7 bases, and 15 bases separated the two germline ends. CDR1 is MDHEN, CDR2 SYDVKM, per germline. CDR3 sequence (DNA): TGTGCCAGCAGTTTCGGTGGGGCGAAGGGTGAAAAACTGTTTTTT. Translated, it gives CASSFGGAKGEKLFF.

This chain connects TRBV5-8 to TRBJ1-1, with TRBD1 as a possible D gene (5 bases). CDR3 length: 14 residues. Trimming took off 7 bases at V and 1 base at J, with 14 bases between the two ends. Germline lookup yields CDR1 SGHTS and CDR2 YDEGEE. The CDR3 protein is CASVKWGENTEAFF. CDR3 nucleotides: TGTGCCAGCGTCAAATGGGGGGAGAACACTGAAGCTTTCTTT.

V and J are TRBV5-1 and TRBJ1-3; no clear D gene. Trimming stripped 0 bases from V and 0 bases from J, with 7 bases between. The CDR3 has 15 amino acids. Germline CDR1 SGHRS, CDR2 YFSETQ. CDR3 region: CASSLDGVSGNTIYF. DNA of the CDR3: TGCGCCAGCAGCTTGGATGGGGTCTCTGGAAACACCATATATTTT.